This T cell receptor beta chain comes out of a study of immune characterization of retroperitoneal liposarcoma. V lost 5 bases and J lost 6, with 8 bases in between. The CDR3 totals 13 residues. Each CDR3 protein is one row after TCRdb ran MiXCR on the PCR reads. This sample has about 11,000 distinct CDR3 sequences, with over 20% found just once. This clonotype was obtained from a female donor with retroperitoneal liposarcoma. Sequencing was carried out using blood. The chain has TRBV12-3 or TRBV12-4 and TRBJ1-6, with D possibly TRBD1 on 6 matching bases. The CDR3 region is CASSEDSNSPLHF. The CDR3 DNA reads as TGTGCCAGCAGTGAGGACAGTAATTCACCCCTCCACTTT.